The clone carrying this TCR beta chain was recorded a few times. The antigen is not known. V shed 5 bases and J shed 4 bases, with 13 bases lying between them. Germline values: CDR1 SGHTA, CDR2 FQGNSA. The CDR3 contains 14 residues. The use of a sample-barcoded 5' primer and a J-beta primer mix characterized a second PCR of about 7 to 12 cycles. From the 5' RACE reads, TCRdb called clonotypes with MiXCR, one entry per CDR3 protein. The sample shows 700,000 to 950,000 distinct CDR3 sequences, 58% of them seen only once. The record originates from a study of blood T cells in healthy people across ages. Whole-study findings and limits: Long-lived donors had more naive CD4+ cells and higher diversity than aged donors.

Sequenced input: blood. The sequence was collected from a man aged 25 to 40 in good health. V is TRBV7-2 and J is TRBJ2-3; D call uncertain. This chain's CDR3 is CASSLNLPADTQYF. In nucleotides, the CDR3 is TGTGCCAGCAGCCTGAACCTCCCCGCAGATACGCAGTATTTT.